This T cell receptor beta chain was captured by sequencing in a study of molecular identifiers for immune sequencing clone quantification. Study observations and caveats: In cases of identical TCR molecules sharing a barcode, highly expanded clone sizes could be underestimated.

This clonotype was found a few times. The target antigen is unknown. Via MiXCR, TCRdb re-called the PCR reads, giving one row per CDR3 protein. The sample lists about half a million distinct CDR3 sequences; 25% were seen once. CD8+CD4-CCR7+CD45RA+ cells were sorted as naive CD8 T cells. Germline V gene sequence: CDR1 SEHNR, CDR2 FQNEAQ (reference sequence). V shed 2 bases and J shed 8 bases, with 10 bases lying between them. The CDR3 extends over 13 amino acids. The rearrangement uses TRBV7-9 and TRBJ2-1; D unresolved. The clonotype comes from a human donor in good health. Some libraries in this study had Jurkat cell RNA spiked in. The specimen was naive CD8+ T cells from blood, with Jurkat cell RNA spiked in. The subset is: FACS-sorted CD8+CD4-CCR7+CD45RA+ naive T cells. As DNA, the CDR3 is TGTGCCAGCAGCTTAATGGGTCTGGATGAGCAGTTCTTC. Protein: CASSLMGLDEQFF.